The entry below gives a single T cell receptor beta chain sequence along with its context. This clonotype was seen only a few times. It lacks a known antigen. Per-base quality was not reported, and no clone a single base away is much larger than it. Sequenced on an Illumina HiSeq 2500. Quantitative 5'-RACE with molecular barcodes was the method used to prepare the TCR beta libraries. Concerning the study's data processing: A new computational method, built on a probabilistic model of VDJ rearrangement, was used to identify disease-linked TCR variants. Starting from the raw public reads, TCRdb applied fastp trimming at Q25, assembled clones with MiXCR and retained in-frame beta chains. CDR3 protein duplicates are merged, each entry listing the most common genes and DNA. The V and J calls were determined by TCRdb, not by the authors. The sample yields roughly 180,000 distinct CDR3 sequences; approximately 13% were counted once. The top ten constitute 11% of the sample.

These data originate in a study of CD8 T cells in ankylosing spondylitis listed by TCRdb under 2017. About the full investigation: T cell receptor beta repertoires were profiled in healthy donors and ankylosing spondylitis patients so that disease-linked TCR variants could be found. Peripheral blood was sampled, and synovial fluid was also collected from ankylosing spondylitis patients. The full study cohort comprised around 25 ankylosing spondylitis patients and 85 to 120 healthy donors.

What the authors observed across the whole study: The disease-linked clones were reported to be significantly enriched in matched synovial fluid samples from ankylosing spondylitis patients. Some motif variants were previously reported in synovial fluid and blood of reactive arthritis patients, suggesting common disease-initiation mechanisms. A TCR beta motif of several highly homologous amino acid variants appeared characteristic of blood from ankylosing spondylitis patients. The disease-linked clones had a CD8+ phenotype and were found at relatively low frequencies in peripheral blood.

Ends trimmed: V by 4 bases, J by 3 bases; bases unmatched to a gene: 9. From cysteine to phenylalanine, the CDR3 is 15 amino acids long. The retained sequence is limited to the CDR3, 45 bases, with the frame set at the first base. Per the germline V gene, SGHAT is the CDR1 and FQNNGV is the CDR2. The chain links TRBV11-2 with TRBJ2-7, and 7 junction bases match TRBD2. This clonotype was sampled from a female donor with ankylosing spondylitis or in good health (not recorded which). What was sequenced was blood, either unsorted or a sorted T cell fraction (not recorded which). Here is the DNA: TGTGCCAGCAGCTCCCAACCGGCGGGAGACTACGAGCAGTACTTC. The translation is CASSSQPAGDYEQYF.